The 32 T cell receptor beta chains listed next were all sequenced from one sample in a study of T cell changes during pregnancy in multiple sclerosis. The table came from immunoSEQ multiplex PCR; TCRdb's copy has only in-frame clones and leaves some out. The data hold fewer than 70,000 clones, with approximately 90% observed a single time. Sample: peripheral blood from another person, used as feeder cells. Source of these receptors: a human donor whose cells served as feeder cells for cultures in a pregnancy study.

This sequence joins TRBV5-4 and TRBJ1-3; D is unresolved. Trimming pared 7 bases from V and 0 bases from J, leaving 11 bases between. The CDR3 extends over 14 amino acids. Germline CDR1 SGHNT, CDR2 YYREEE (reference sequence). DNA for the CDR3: TGTGCCAGCTCCGCGACGTCCTCTGGAAACACCATATATTTT. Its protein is CASSATSSGNTIYF.

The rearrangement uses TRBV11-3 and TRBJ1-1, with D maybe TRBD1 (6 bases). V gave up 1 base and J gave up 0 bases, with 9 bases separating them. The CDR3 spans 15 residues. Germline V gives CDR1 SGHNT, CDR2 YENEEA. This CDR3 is CASSLGTALNTEAFF. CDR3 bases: TGTGCCAGCAGCTTAGGGACAGCTTTGAACACTGAAGCTTTCTTT.

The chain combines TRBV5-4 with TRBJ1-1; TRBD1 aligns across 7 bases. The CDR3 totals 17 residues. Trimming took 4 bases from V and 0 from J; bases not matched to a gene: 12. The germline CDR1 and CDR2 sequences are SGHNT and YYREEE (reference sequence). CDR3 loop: CASSPRPGTDMNTEAFF. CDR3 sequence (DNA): TGTGCCAGCAGCCCCCGTCCCGGGACAGATATGAACACTGAAGCTTTCTTT.

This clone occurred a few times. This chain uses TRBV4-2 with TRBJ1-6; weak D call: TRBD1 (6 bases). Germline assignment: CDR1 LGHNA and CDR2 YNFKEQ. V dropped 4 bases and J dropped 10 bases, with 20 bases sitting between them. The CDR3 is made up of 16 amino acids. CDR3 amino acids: CASSRGGRTRGSPLHF. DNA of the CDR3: TGTGCCAGCAGCCGGGGGGGGCGAACCCGGGGGTCACCCCTCCACTTT.

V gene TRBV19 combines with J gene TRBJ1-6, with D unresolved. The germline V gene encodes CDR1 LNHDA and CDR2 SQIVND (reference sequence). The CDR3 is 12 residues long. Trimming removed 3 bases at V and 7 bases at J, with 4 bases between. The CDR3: CASSIANSPLHF. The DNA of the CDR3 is TGTGCCAGTAGTATTGCGAATTCACCCCTCCACTTT.

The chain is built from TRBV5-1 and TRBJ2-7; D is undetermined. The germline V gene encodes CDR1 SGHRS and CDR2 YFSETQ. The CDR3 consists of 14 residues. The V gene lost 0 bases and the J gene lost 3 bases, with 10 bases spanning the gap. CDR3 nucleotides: TGCGCCAGCAGCTTGGAACTGAGTATCTACGAGCAGTACTTC. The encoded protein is CASSLELSIYEQYF.

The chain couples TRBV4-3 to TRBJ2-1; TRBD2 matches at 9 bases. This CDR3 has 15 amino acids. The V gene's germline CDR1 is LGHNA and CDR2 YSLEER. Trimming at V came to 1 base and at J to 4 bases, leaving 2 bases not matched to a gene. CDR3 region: CASSQGTSEYNEQFF. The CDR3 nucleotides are TGCGCCAGCAGCCAAGGGACTAGCGAGTACAATGAGCAGTTCTTC.

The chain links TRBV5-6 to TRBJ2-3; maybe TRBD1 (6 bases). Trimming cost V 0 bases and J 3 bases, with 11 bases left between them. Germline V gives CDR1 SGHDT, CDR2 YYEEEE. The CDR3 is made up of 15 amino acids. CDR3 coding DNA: TGTGCCAGCAGCTTGGAACAGGGATTAACAGATACGCAGTATTTT. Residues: CASSLEQGLTDTQYF.

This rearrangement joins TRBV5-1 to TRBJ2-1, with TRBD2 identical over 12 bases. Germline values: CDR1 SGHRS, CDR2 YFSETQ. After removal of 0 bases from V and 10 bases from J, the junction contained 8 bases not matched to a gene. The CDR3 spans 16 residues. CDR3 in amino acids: CASSLDRLAGGREQFF. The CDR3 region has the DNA TGCGCCAGCAGCTTGGATCGCCTAGCGGGAGGGCGAGAGCAGTTCTTC.

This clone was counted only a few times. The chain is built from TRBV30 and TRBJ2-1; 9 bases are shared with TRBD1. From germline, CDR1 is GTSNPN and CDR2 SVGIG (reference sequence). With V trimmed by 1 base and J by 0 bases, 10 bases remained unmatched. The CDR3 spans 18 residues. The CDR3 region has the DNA TGTGCCTGGAGTGGGGACAGGGACGGTTTTGGCTCCTACAATGAGCAGTTCTTC. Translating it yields CAWSGDRDGFGSYNEQFF.

The CDR3 nucleotides read TGCAGCGTCTCCGGGACCCTACAATCCACTGAGCAGTTCTTC. This gives the protein CSVSGTLQSTEQFF. J is TRBJ2-1 and V is TRBV29-1; D possibly uses TRBD1 or TRBD2 (5 bases each). The V gene's germline CDR1 is SQVTM and CDR2 ANQGSEA. The V end was cut by 6 bases, the J end by 9 bases, with 21 bases between. There are 14 residues in the CDR3.

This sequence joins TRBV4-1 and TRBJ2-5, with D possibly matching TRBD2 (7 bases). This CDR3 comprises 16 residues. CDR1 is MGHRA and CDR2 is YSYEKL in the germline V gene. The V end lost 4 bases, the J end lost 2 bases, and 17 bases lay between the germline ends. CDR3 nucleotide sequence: TGCGCCAGCAGCCCTCAAGGGGCGGGGGCACAAGAGACCCAGTACTTC. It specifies CASSPQGAGAQETQYF.

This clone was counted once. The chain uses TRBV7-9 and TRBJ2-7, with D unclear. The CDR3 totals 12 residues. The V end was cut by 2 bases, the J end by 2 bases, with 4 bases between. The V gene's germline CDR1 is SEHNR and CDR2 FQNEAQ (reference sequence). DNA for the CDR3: TGTGCCAGCAGCTTAAGACCCTACGAGCAGTACTTC. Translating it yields CASSLRPYEQYF.

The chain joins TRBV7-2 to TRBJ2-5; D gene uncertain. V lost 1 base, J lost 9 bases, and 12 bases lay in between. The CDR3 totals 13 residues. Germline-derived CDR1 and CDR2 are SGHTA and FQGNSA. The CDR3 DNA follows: TGTGCCAGCAGCTTAGTATACGGCCTGGCCCAGTACTTC. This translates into CASSLVYGLAQYF. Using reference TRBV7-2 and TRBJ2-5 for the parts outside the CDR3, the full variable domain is GAGVSQSPSNKVTEKGKDVELRCDPISGHTALYWYRQSLGQGLEFLIYFQGNSAPDKSGLPSDRFSAERTGGSVSTLTIQRTQQEDSAVYLCASSLVYGLAQYFGPGTRLLVL.

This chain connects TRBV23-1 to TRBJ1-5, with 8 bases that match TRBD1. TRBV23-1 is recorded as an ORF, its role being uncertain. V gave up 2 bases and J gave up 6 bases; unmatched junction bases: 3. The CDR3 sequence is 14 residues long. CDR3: CASSQPGGCQPQHF. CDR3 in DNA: TGCGCCAGCAGTCAACCAGGGGGCTGTCAGCCCCAGCATTTT.

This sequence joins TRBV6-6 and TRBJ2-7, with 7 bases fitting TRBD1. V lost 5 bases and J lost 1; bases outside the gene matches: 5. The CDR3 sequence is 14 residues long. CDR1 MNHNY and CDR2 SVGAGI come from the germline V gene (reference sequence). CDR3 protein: CASSQTGTSYEQYF. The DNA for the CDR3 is TGTGCCAGCAGTCAGACAGGGACATCCTACGAGCAGTACTTC.

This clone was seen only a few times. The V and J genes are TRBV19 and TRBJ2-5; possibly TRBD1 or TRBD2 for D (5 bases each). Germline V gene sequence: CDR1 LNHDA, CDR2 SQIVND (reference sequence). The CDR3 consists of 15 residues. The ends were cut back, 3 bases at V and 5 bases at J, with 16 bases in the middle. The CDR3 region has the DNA TGTGCCAGTAGTATGATTGGGGGAAGAGGGGAGACCCAGTACTTC. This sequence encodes CASSMIGGRGETQYF.

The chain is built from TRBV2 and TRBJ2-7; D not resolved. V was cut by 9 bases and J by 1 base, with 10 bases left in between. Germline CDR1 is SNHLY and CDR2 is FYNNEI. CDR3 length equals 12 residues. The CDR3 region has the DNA TGTGCCAGTCAACTCCAGTCCTACGAGCAGTACTTC. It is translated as CASQLQSYEQYF.

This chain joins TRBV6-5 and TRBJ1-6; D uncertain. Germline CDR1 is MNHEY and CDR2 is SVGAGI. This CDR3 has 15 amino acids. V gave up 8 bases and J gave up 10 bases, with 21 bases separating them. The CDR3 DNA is TGTGCCAGCCGTTTAGGACGGTTGGGAGGATCACCCCTCCACTTT. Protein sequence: CASRLGRLGGSPLHF.

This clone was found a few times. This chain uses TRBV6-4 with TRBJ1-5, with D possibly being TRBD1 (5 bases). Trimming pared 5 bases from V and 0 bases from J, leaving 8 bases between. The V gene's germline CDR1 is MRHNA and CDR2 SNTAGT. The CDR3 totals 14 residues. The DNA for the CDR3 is TGTGCCAGCAGTCCAGACAGTAGCAATCAGCCCCAGCATTTT. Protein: CASSPDSSNQPQHF.

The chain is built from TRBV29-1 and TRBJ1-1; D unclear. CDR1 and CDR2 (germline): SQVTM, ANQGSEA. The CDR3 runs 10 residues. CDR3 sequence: CSAMNTEAFF. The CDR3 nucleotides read TGCAGTGCCATGAACACTGAAGCTTTCTTT.

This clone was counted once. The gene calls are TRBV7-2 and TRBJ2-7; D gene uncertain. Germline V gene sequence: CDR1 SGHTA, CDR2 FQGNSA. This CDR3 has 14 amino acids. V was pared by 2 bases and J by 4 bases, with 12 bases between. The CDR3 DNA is TGTGCCAGCAGCTTATCGAGATGGCCTTACGAGCAGTACTTC. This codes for CASSLSRWPYEQYF. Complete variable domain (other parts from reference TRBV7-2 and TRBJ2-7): GAGVSQSPSNKVTEKGKDVELRCDPISGHTALYWYRQSLGQGLEFLIYFQGNSAPDKSGLPSDRFSAERTGGSVSTLTIQRTQQEDSAVYLCASSLSRWPYEQYFGPGTRLTVT.

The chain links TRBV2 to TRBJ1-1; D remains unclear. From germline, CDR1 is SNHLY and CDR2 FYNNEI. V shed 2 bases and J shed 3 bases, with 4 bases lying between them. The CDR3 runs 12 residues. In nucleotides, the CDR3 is TGTGCCAGCAGTGAAAGACACACTGAAGCTTTCTTT. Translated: CASSERHTEAFF.

The DNA for the CDR3 is TGTGCCAGCAGCCCCGAAATCGGGACAGATAGCAATCAGCCCCAGCATTTT. This codes for CASSPEIGTDSNQPQHF. The chain carries TRBV28 and TRBJ1-5; 7 bases match TRBD1. The CDR3 loop spans 17 amino acids. V gave up 6 bases and J gave up 0 bases; unmatched junction bases: 11. Looked up from germline, CDR1 is MDHEN and CDR2 is SYDVKM.

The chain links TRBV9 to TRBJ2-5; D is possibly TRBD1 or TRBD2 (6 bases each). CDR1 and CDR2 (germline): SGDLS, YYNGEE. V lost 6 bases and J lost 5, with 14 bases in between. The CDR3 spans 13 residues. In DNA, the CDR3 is TGTGCCAGCAACCTTAGGGGGGTGGAGACCCAGTACTTC. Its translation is CASNLRGVETQYF.

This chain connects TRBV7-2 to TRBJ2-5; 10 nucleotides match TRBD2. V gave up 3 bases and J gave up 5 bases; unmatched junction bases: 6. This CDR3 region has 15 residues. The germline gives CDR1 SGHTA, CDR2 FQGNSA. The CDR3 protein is CASSFSGRVTETQYF. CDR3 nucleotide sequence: TGTGCCAGCAGCTTCAGCGGGAGGGTAACGGAGACCCAGTACTTC.

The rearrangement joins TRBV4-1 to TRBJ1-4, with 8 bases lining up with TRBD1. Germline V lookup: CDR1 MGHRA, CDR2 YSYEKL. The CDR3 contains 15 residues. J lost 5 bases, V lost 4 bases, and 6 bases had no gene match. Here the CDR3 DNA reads TGCGCCAGCAGCCCGACAGGGGTGCTGAATGAAAAACTGTTTTTT. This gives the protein CASSPTGVLNEKLFF.

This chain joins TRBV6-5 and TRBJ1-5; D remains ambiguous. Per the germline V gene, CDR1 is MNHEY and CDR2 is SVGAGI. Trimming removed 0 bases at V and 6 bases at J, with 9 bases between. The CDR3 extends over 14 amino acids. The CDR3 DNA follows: TGTGCCAGCAGTTACTCGTCGGACTCTCAGCCCCAGCATTTT. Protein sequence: CASSYSSDSQPQHF.

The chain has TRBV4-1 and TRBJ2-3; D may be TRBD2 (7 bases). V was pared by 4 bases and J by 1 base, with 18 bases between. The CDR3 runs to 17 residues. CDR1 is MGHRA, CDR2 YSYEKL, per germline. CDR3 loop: CASSRAPGGPGTDTQYF. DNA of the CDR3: TGCGCCAGCAGCCGGGCCCCGGGGGGCCCGGGCACAGATACGCAGTATTTT.

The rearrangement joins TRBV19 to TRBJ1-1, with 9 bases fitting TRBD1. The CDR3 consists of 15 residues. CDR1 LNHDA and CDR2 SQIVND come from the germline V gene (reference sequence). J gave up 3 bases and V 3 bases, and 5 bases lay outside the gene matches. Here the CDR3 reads CASSILNRGHTEAFF. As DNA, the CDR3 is TGTGCCAGTAGTATCCTTAACAGGGGGCACACTGAAGCTTTCTTT.

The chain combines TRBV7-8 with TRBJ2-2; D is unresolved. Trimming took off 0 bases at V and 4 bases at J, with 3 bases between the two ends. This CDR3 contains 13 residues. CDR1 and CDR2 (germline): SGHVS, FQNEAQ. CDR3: CASSLAVTGELFF. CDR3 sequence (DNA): TGTGCCAGCAGCTTAGCGGTCACCGGGGAGCTGTTTTTT.

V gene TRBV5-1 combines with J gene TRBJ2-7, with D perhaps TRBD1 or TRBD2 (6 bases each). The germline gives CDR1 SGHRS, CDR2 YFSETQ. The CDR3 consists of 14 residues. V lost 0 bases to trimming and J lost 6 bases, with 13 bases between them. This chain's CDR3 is CASSLVQGRSEQYF. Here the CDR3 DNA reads TGCGCCAGCAGCTTGGTTCAGGGGAGGAGCGAGCAGTACTTC. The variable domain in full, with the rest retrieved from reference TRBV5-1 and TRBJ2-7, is KAGVTQTPRYLIKTRGQQVTLSCSPISGHRSVSWYQQTPGQGLQFLFEYFSETQRNKGNFPGRFSGRQFSNSRSEMNVSTLELGDSALYLCASSLVQGRSEQYFGPGTRLTVT.